This T cell receptor (beta chain) was retrieved from a study of CD8 T cells in Susac syndrome. Sequencing of TCR beta, carried out with a high-throughput approach, was applied to CD8+ and CD4+ T cells from the blood. TEMRA cells were FACS-enriched, while CD8+ and CD4+ T cells were negatively isolated. Reverse transcription of roughly 0.45 to 1 ug RNA used random hexamers. Amplification of TCR beta CDR3 was carried out by immunoSEQ multiplex PCR, which covered 54 Vbeta and 13 Jbeta segments. Each CDR3 protein is one row after TCRdb ran MiXCR on the immunoSEQ multiplex PCR reads. The top ten hold around 0.08% of the sample, which has 150,000 or so distinct CDR3 sequences, 90% to 95% seen once. This CDR3 region has 14 residues. V lost 3 bases and J lost 4, with 13 bases in between. CDR1 SGDLS and CDR2 YYNGEE come from the germline V gene.

Input material: CD4+ T cells from PBMCs. The gene calls are TRBV9 and TRBJ1-2; no clear D. This receptor was identified in a human donor in good health. In DNA form, the CDR3 reads TGTGCCAGCAGCGCGGCGCCCGGGCCCTATGGCTACACCTTC. Translation gives CASSAAPGPYGYTF.